The clone carrying this T cell receptor beta chain was picked up one time. The data were taken from a study of blood T cell repertoires in COVID-19. Profiled with immunoSEQ multiplex PCR; TCRdb holds only in-frame clones, not every one. This table holds roughly 110,000 clones, over 60% found once. Germline CDR1 LNHDA, CDR2 SQIVND (reference sequence). CDR3 length: 18 residues. J was trimmed by 0 bases and V by 5 bases; bases with no gene match: 13. Sequenced input: peripheral blood. The chain is built from TRBV19 and TRBJ2-1; TRBD2 matches at 7 bases. The TCR was taken from a man older than 75 with COVID-19, enrolled during active disease. The CDR3 nucleotides are TGTGCCAGTAGTCTCTCTAGCGGAGGCACTTCCTCCTACAATGAGCAGTTCTTC. It translates to CASSLSSGGTSSYNEQFF.